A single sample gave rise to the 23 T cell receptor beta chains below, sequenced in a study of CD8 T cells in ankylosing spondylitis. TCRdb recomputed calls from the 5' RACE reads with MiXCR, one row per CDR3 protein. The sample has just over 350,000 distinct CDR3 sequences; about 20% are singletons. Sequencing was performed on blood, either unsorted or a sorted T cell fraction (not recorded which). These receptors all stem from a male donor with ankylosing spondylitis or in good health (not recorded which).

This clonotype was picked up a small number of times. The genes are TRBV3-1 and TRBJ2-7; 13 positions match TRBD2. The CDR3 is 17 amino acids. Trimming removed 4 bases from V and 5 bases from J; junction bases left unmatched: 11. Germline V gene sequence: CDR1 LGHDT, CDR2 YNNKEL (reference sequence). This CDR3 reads CASSRTSGGASAHEQYF. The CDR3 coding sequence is TGTGCCAGCAGCCGAACTAGCGGGGGGGCATCGGCCCACGAGCAGTACTTC.

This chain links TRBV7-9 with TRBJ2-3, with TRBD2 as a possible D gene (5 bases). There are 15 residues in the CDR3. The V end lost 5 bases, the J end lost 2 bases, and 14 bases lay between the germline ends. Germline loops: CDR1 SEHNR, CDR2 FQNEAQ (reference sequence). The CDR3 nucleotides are TGTGCCAGCAGCATTGACCGGGATTACACAGATACGCAGTATTTT. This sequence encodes CASSIDRDYTDTQYF.

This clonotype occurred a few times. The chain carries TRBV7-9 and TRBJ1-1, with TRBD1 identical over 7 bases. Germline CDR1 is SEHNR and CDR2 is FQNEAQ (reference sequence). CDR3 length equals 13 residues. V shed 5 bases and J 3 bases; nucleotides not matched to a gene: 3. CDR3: CASSPGTDTEAFF. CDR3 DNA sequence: TGTGCCAGCAGCCCCGGGACAGACACTGAAGCTTTCTTT.

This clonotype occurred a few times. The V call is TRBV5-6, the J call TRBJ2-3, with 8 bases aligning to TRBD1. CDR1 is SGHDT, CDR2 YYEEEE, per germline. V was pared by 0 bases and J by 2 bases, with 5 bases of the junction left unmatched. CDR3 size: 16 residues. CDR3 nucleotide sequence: TGTGCCAGCAGCTTGGGACAGGGGACACCCACAGATACGCAGTATTTT. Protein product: CASSLGQGTPTDTQYF.

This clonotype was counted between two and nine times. CDR3 region: CAISESAGGAPNSYEQYF. The CDR3, as DNA: TGTGCCATCAGTGAGTCGGCGGGGGGCGCGCCGAATTCCTACGAGCAGTACTTC. This chain connects TRBV10-3 to TRBJ2-7; TRBD2 agrees at 8 bases. The ends lost 0 bases at V and 1 base at J; junction bases unmatched: 11. The CDR3 spans 18 residues. Germline V CDR1 and CDR2: ENHRY, SYGVKD.

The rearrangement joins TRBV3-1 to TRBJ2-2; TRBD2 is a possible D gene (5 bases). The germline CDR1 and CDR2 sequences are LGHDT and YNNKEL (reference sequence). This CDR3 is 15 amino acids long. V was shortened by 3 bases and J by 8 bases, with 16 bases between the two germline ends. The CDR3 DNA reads TGTGCCAGCAGCCAGCCGAGGGAACCAATGGGGGAGCTGTTTTTT. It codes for CASSQPREPMGELFF.

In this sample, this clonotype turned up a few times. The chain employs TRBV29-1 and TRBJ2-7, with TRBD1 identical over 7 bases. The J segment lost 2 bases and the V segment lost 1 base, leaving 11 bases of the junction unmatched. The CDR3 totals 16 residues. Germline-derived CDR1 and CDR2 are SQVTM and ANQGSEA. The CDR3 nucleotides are TGCAGCGTTGAAGGGGGGCAGGACAGGAACCCCTACGAGCAGTACTTC. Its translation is CSVEGGQDRNPYEQYF.

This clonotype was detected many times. In DNA form, the CDR3 reads TGTGCCAGCAGTCCCATTGGGTCCCTCTACGAGCAGTACTTC. Translation: CASSPIGSLYEQYF. J is TRBJ2-7 and V is TRBV12-3 or TRBV12-4; no clear D gene. V gave up 5 bases and J gave up 3 bases, with 14 bases separating them. The CDR3 length is 14 residues.

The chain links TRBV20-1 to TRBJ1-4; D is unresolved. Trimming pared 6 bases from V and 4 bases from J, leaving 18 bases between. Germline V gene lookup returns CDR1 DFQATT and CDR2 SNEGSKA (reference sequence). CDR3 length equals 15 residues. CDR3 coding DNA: TGCAGTGCCCCTCGGGTGAGGGCAGGTAATGAAAAACTGTTTTTT. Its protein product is CSAPRVRAGNEKLFF.

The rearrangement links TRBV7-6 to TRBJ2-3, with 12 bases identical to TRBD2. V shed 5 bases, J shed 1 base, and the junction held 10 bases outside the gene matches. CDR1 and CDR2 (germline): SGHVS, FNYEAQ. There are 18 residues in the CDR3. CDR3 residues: CASSLLAGGPSGTDTQYF. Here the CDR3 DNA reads TGTGCCAGCAGCCTTCTAGCGGGGGGGCCCTCGGGCACAGATACGCAGTATTTT.

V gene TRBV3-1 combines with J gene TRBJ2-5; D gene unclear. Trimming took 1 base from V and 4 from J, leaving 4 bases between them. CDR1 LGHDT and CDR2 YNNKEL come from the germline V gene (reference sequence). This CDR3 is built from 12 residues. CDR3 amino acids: CASSQAAETQYF. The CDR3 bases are TGTGCCAGCAGCCAAGCTGCAGAGACCCAGTACTTC.

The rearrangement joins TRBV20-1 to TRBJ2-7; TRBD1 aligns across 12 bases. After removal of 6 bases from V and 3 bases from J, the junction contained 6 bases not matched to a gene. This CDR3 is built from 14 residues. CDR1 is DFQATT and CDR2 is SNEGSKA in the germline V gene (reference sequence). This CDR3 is CSAGTGGFIYEQYF. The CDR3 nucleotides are TGCAGTGCAGGGACAGGGGGCTTTATCTACGAGCAGTACTTC.

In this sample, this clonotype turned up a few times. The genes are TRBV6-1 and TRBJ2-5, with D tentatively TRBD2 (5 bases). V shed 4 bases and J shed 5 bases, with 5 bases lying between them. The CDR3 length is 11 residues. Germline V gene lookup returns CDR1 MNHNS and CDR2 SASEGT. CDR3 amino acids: CASSAGETQYF. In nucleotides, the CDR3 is TGTGCCAGCAGTGCGGGGGAGACCCAGTACTTC.

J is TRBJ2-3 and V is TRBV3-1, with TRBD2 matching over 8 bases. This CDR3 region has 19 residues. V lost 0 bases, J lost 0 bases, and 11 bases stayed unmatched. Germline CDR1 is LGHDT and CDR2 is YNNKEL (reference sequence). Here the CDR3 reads CASSQEGRGGPTSTDTQYF. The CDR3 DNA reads TGTGCCAGCAGCCAAGAAGGTCGGGGGGGGCCAACTAGCACAGATACGCAGTATTTT.

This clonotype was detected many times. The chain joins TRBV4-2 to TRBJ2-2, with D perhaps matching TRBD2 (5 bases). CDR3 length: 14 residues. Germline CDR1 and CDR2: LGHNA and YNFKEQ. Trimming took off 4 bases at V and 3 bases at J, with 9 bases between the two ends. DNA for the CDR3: TGTGCCAGCAGCCCCCTCGGGGACACCGGGGAGCTGTTTTTT. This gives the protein CASSPLGDTGELFF.

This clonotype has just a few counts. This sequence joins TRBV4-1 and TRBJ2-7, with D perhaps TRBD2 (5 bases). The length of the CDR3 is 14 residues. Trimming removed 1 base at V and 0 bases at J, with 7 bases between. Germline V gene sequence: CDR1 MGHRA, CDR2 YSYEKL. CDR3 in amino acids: CASSQVGSSYEQYF. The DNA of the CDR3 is TGCGCCAGCAGCCAAGTGGGGAGCTCCTACGAGCAGTACTTC.

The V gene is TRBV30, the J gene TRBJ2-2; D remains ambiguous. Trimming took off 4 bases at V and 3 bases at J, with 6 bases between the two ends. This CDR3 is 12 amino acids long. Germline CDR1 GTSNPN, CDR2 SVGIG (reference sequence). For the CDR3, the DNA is TGTGCCTGGATAACACACACCGGGGAGCTGTTTTTT. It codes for CAWITHTGELFF. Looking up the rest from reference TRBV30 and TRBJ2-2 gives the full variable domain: SQTIHQWPATLVQPVGSPLSLECTVEGTSNPNLYWYRQAAGRGLQLLFYSVGIGQISSEVPQNLSASRPQDRQFILSSKKLLLSDSGFYLCAWITHTGELFFGEGSRLTVL.

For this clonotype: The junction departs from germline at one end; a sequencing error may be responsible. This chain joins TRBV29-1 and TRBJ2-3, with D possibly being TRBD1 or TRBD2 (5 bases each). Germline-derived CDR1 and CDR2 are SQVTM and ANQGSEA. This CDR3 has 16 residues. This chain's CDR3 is CGVEDLPGRSTDTQYF. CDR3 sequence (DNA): TGCGGCGTTGAAGATCTTCCGGGACGGAGCACAGATACGCAGTATTTT.

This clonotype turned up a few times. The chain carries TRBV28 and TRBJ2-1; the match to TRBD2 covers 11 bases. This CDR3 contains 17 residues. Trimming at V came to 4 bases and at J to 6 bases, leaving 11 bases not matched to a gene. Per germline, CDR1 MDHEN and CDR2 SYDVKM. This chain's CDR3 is CASSSTLTSGDSNEQFF. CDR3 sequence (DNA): TGTGCCAGCAGTTCTACCTTGACTAGCGGGGACTCCAATGAGCAGTTCTTC.

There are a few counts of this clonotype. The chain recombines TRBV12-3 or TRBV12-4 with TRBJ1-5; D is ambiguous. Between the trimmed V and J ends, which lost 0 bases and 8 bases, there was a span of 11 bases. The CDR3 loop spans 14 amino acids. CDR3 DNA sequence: TGTGCCAGCAGTTTAGCGGCCTCTTCAGAGCCCCAGCATTTT. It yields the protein CASSLAASSEPQHF.

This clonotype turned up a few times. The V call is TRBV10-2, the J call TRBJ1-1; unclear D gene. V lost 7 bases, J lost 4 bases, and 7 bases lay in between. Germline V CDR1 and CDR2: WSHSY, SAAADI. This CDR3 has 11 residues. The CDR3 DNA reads TGCGCCAGCATGGATGTCACTGAAGCTTTCTTT. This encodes CASMDVTEAFF.

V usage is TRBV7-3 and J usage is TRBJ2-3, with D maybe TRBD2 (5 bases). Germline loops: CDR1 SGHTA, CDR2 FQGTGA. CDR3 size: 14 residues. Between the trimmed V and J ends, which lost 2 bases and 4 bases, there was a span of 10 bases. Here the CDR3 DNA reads TGTGCCAGCAGCTTATCACTAGAAGCAGATACGCAGTATTTT. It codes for CASSLSLEADTQYF.

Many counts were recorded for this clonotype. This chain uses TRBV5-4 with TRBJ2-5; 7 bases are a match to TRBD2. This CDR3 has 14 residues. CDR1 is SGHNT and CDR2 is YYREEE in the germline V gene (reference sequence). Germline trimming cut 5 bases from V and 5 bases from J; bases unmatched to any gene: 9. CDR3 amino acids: CASRPSGTWETQYF. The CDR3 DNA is TGTGCCAGCAGACCCAGCGGGACCTGGGAGACCCAGTACTTC. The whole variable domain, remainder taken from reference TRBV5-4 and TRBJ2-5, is ETGVTQSPTHLIKTRGQQVTLRCSSQSGHNTVSWYQQALGQGPQFIFQYYREEENGRGNFPPRFSGLQFPNYSSELNVNALELDDSALYLCASRPSGTWETQYFGPGTRLLVL.